What follows describes a single T cell receptor (beta chain). Clones were sequenced by immunoSEQ multiplex PCR, and TCRdb holds only the in-frame ones, with some missing. There are a few hundred thousand clones in the sample; around 90% occur only once, and over 6% lies in the top ten. These data originate in a study of blood T cell repertoires in COVID-19. CDR3 length: 12 residues. V was trimmed by 4 bases and J by 1 base, leaving 7 bases between them. Germline loops: CDR1 SQVTM, CDR2 ANQGSEA. The clonotype was recovered from a woman aged 40 to 49 who had recovered from COVID-19. Sequenced input: PBMCs or T cells enriched from blood (not recorded which). The chain employs TRBV29-1 and TRBJ1-1; D call uncertain. The CDR3 sequence: CSVAQTNTEAFF. The CDR3 DNA reads TGCAGCGTTGCACAGACGAACACTGAAGCTTTCTTT.